The 12 T cell receptor beta chains below were found in one sample sequenced in a study of human T cells and chemical hapten exposure. TCRdb reprocessed the RACE reads with MiXCR, giving one entry per CDR3 protein. Of roughly 380,000 distinct CDR3 sequences listed, 5.1% were seen once; the top ten hold around 2.6%. The time point here: pre-sensitization, week 0. Regarding treatment: therapeutic diphenylcyclopropenone sensitization with weekly scalp DPC. This sample comprised whole blood, obtained in connection with sensitization to the hapten diphenylcyclopropenone (DPC). These receptors were taken from a woman aged 45-65 years with alopecia areata. Some clones in this sample may be carry-over from other donors' samples.

This clonotype was seen many times. This chain links TRBV6-1 with TRBJ1-6; unclear D gene. CDR3 length: 14 amino acids. V lost 1 base and J lost 6, with 7 bases in between. Germline lookup yields CDR1 MNHNS and CDR2 SASEGT. The CDR3 coding sequence is TGTGCCAGCAGTGAAGTGCGGACTAATTCACCCCTCCACTTT. It codes for CASSEVRTNSPLHF.

This clonotype occurred many times. The V gene is TRBV9, the J gene TRBJ2-6, with D uncertain. The germline gives CDR1 SGDLS, CDR2 YYNGEE. This CDR3 spans 17 amino acids. The V gene lost 0 bases and the J gene lost 2 bases, with 12 bases spanning the gap. The CDR3 reads CASSVGEWAPGANVLTF. The CDR3 bases are TGTGCCAGCAGCGTAGGGGAATGGGCCCCTGGGGCCAACGTCCTGACTTTC.

This clonotype was seen more than once but under ten times. This chain joins TRBV28 and TRBJ1-5; D is perhaps TRBD1 (6 bases). Germline V gene data show CDR1 as MDHEN and CDR2 as SYDVKM. The CDR3 consists of 16 residues. V lost 7 bases and J lost 7, with 23 bases in between. CDR3 region: CASNNLRDTRGQPQHF. DNA of the CDR3: TGTGCCAGCAATAACCTCCGGGACACCCGAGGGCAGCCCCAGCATTTT.

In its sample, this clonotype was seen a few times. The chain combines TRBV20-1 with TRBJ2-7; D not certain. Germline loops: CDR1 DFQATT, CDR2 SNEGSKA (reference sequence). The CDR3 consists of 13 residues. V lost 1 base and J lost 2, with 9 bases in between. CDR3: CSARGGSTYEQYF. CDR3 DNA: TGCAGTGCTAGAGGAGGAAGTACCTACGAGCAGTACTTC.

The chain recombines TRBV6-5 with TRBJ2-7; D remains ambiguous. Trimming took 8 bases from V and 7 from J, leaving 15 bases between them. The germline CDR1 and CDR2 sequences are MNHEY and SVGAGI. CDR3 length: 12 residues. CDR3 region: CASGPIIGEQYF. In nucleotides, the CDR3 is TGTGCCAGCGGACCTATCATTGGAGAGCAGTACTTC.

This clonotype appeared many times. This chain uses TRBV2 with TRBJ1-3, with D possibly matching TRBD1 (6 bases). This CDR3 region has 15 residues. From germline, CDR1 is SNHLY and CDR2 FYNNEI. V was trimmed by 3 bases and J by 3 bases, leaving 12 bases between them. This chain's CDR3 is CASSDRGALGNTIYF. The DNA of the CDR3 is TGTGCCAGCAGTGACCGGGGGGCGCTTGGAAACACCATATATTTT.

This clonotype turned up a few times. CDR3 region: CASSSGRARSEQFF. The CDR3 coding sequence is TGTGCCAGCAGTAGCGGGAGGGCCCGGAGTGAGCAGTTCTTC. The chain has TRBV6-1 and TRBJ2-1; 10 bases fit TRBD2. After removal of 5 bases from V and 9 bases from J, the junction contained 7 bases not matched to a gene. CDR3 length equals 14 residues. CDR1 is MNHNS, CDR2 SASEGT, per germline.

This clonotype came up many times. CDR3 bases: TGTGCCAGCAGTTTGGGACTAGCGGGATTTGAGCAGTTCTTC. It is translated as CASSLGLAGFEQFF. This rearrangement joins TRBV12-3 or TRBV12-4 to TRBJ2-1; 13 nucleotides line up with TRBD2. V was clipped by 3 bases and J by 9 bases; unmatched bases: 2. This CDR3 has 14 amino acids.

This clonotype was seen a handful of times. The chain is built from TRBV29-1 and TRBJ2-1; D not resolved. The germline gives CDR1 SQVTM, CDR2 ANQGSEA. The CDR3 totals 13 residues. Deletions cut 4 bases from V and 2 bases from J, with 9 bases between. CDR3 bases: TGCAGCGTTGGGGCGGATACCTACAATGAGCAGTTCTTC. It translates to CSVGADTYNEQFF.

This clonotype appeared many times. The chain has TRBV29-1 and TRBJ2-3; maybe TRBD1 (6 bases). V was cut by 4 bases and J by 4 bases, with 12 bases left in between. The CDR3 is 13 residues long. The V gene's germline CDR1 is SQVTM and CDR2 ANQGSEA. This chain's CDR3 is CSVGGRGADTQYF. The CDR3 DNA is TGCAGCGTTGGCGGCAGGGGTGCAGATACGCAGTATTTT.

To note about this clonotype: A much more abundant neighbour one base away suggests this may be a read error. This chain connects TRBV10-3 to TRBJ1-1; D remains unclear. CDR3 length: 15 amino acids. The V end was cut by 6 bases, the J end by 2 bases, with 16 bases between. CDR1 and CDR2 (germline): ENHRY, SYGVKD. CDR3 amino acids: CAISTGIGSNTEAFF. The CDR3 region has the DNA TGTGCCATCAGCACCGGGATAGGGTCAAACACTGAAGCTTTCTTT.

A few counts support this clonotype. V and J are TRBV6-5 and TRBJ1-5, with a weak D call TRBD1 (6 bases). The CDR3 covers 15 residues. Trimming removed 5 bases from V and 7 bases from J, with 18 bases in between. The germline gives CDR1 MNHEY, CDR2 SVGAGI. The CDR3 DNA is TGTGCCAGCAGTGACAATGGACAGCGGGGGCAGCCCCAGCATTTT. Translated, it gives CASSDNGQRGQPQHF.